Shown below are 27 T cell receptor beta chains from a single sample sequenced in a study of beta chain features in type 1 diabetes. The whole isolated RNA underwent reverse transcription, so sequencing captured expressed TCRB transcripts. The method was immunoSEQ multiplex PCR; TCRdb's version includes in-frame clones alone and lacks a portion of them. The table shows approximately 170,000 clones, with roughly 9.1% occurring only once. What was sequenced was central memory CD4+ T cells from blood. The receptor set was obtained from a woman under 30 in good health.

Only a few counts were recorded for this clone. This specimen includes other DNA sequences encoding the same CDR3. The genes are TRBV29-1 and TRBJ1-1; D gene uncertain. V was trimmed by 4 bases and J by 1 base, leaving 4 bases between them. The germline gives CDR1 SQVTM, CDR2 ANQGSEA. The CDR3 is 11 residues long. Here the CDR3 reads CSVGANTEAFF. The CDR3 DNA reads as TGCAGCGTTGGGGCGAACACTGAAGCTTTCTTT.

This clone has only a few counts. V usage is TRBV4-1 and J usage is TRBJ2-1; tentative D call: TRBD2 (5 bases). V lost 7 bases and J lost 2, with 18 bases in between. In germline, CDR1 is MGHRA, CDR2 YSYEKL. The CDR3 totals 16 residues. The CDR3 DNA follows: TGCGCCAGCACGCCCAGAGGAGGCGCTACCTACAATGAGCAGTTCTTC. Protein product: CASTPRGGATYNEQFF.

The chain employs TRBV7-9 and TRBJ1-2; TRBD1 matches at 8 bases. CDR1 is SEHNR, CDR2 FQNEAQ, per germline (reference sequence). The V and J ends lost 5 bases and 8 bases, in that order; junction bases with no gene match: 7. CDR3 length: 13 residues. The CDR3, as DNA: TGTGCCAGCAGCCCAGGGGGCTCTCAGGGCTACACCTTC. Translation gives CASSPGGSQGYTF.

This chain connects TRBV7-2 to TRBJ1-2; 10 bases fit TRBD1. The CDR3 is 15 residues long. V shed 5 bases and J 5 bases; nucleotides not matched to a gene: 8. CDR1 SGHTA and CDR2 FQGNSA come from the germline V gene. CDR3 DNA sequence: TGTGCCAGCAGCCCACGACCGGGACAGGGGTATGGCTACACCTTC. Amino acids: CASSPRPGQGYGYTF. Variable domain in full (rest from reference TRBV7-2 and TRBJ1-2): GAGVSQSPSNKVTEKGKDVELRCDPISGHTALYWYRQSLGQGLEFLIYFQGNSAPDKSGLPSDRFSAERTGGSVSTLTIQRTQQEDSAVYLCASSPRPGQGYGYTFGSGTRLTVV.

Here the CDR3 DNA reads TGTGCCAGCAGTGACACCGGGGGGGGGTCCTACGAGCAGTACTTC. Translation: CASSDTGGGSYEQYF. The rearrangement uses TRBV25-1 and TRBJ2-7, with 8 bases lining up with TRBD2. This CDR3 comprises 15 residues. Trimming cost V 3 bases and J 1 base; bases outside gene matches: 5. Germline values: CDR1 MGHDK, CDR2 SYGVNS.

The chain links TRBV6-5 to TRBJ2-2; the match to TRBD1 covers 8 bases. The CDR3 runs 16 residues. Unmatched junction bases numbered 9, after V lost 4 bases and J lost 5 bases. Germline V gene data show CDR1 as MNHEY and CDR2 as SVGAGI. The CDR3 coding sequence is TGTGCCAGCAGTTCTACCGGACAGGGAACAACCGGGGAGCTGTTTTTT. Residues: CASSSTGQGTTGELFF.

The chain is built from TRBV30 and TRBJ1-2; TRBD1 might be the D (6 bases). Trimming took off 4 bases at V and 6 bases at J, with 15 bases between the two ends. The germline CDR1 and CDR2 sequences are GTSNPN and SVGIG (reference sequence). The CDR3 length is 13 residues. Here the CDR3 DNA reads TGTGCCTGGAAATCTACAGGGAGGGATGGCTACACCTTC. It is translated as CAWKSTGRDGYTF.

The rearrangement uses TRBV29-1 and TRBJ1-1, with 7 nucleotides matching TRBD1. The CDR3 contains 13 residues. With 4 bases clipped from V and 0 bases from J, the junction kept 2 bases outside the gene matches. Germline CDR1 SQVTM, CDR2 ANQGSEA. The CDR3 protein is CSVVGQMNTEAFF. The CDR3 region has the DNA TGCAGCGTTGTGGGACAGATGAACACTGAAGCTTTCTTT.

This rearrangement joins TRBV5-5 to TRBJ1-2; 7 bases are shared with TRBD1. Germline loops: CDR1 SGHKS, CDR2 YYEKEE (reference sequence). The CDR3 loop spans 15 amino acids. V lost 4 bases to trimming and J lost 2 bases; unmatched junction nucleotides: 8. This chain's CDR3 is CASSREGAQNYGYTF. In DNA form, the CDR3 reads TGTGCCAGCAGCCGAGAGGGGGCTCAGAACTATGGCTACACCTTC.

Only a few counts were recorded for this clone. The chain couples TRBV19 to TRBJ2-7; 8 bases are a match to TRBD1. The germline CDR1 and CDR2 sequences are LNHDA and SQIVND (reference sequence). Losses at the gene ends were 9 bases for V and 7 bases for J; bases not matched to a gene: 14. The CDR3 is made up of 14 amino acids. CDR3 DNA: TGTGCCAGCAGTGGTGGACAGGGCCAAGGTGAGCAGTACTTC. Translating gives CASSGGQGQGEQYF.

This clone occurred a few times. The V and J genes are TRBV29-1 and TRBJ1-1; 8 bases fit TRBD1. Germline trimming cut 8 bases from V and 6 bases from J; bases unmatched to any gene: 11. Germline CDR1 reads SQVTM; CDR2 reads ANQGSEA. The CDR3 runs to 13 residues. For the CDR3, the DNA is TGCAGCAGCTCCGGGACAGGAGTTTCTGAAGCTTTCTTT. Translating gives CSSSGTGVSEAFF. Drawing the rest from reference TRBV29-1 and TRBJ1-1, the complete variable domain is SAVISQKPSRDICQRGTSLTIQCQVDSQVTMMFWYRQQPGQSLTLIATANQGSEATYESGFVIDKFPISRPNLTFSTLTVSNMSPEDSSIYLCSSSGTGVSEAFFGQGTRLTVV.

This clone has a count of ten or more. Other DNA sequences in this specimen translate into the identical CDR3. The CDR3, as DNA: TGCGCCAGCAGCCCCGGACAGGGACAGCCCCAGCATTTT. It translates to CASSPGQGQPQHF. This chain connects TRBV5-1 to TRBJ1-5; 8 nucleotides align to TRBD1. V dropped 4 bases and J dropped 7; count of bases not matched to a gene: 4. Germline V gives CDR1 SGHRS, CDR2 YFSETQ. CDR3 length: 13 amino acids. The full variable domain, its missing parts supplied by reference TRBV5-1 and TRBJ1-5, is KAGVTQTPRYLIKTRGQQVTLSCSPISGHRSVSWYQQTPGQGLQFLFEYFSETQRNKGNFPGRFSGRQFSNSRSEMNVSTLELGDSALYLCASSPGQGQPQHFGDGTRLSIL.

This clone was seen a handful of times. The V and J genes are TRBV5-4 and TRBJ1-2, with D tentatively TRBD1 (6 bases). The germline gives CDR1 SGHNT, CDR2 YYREEE (reference sequence). Trimming left V 4 bases short and J 2 bases short, with 6 bases between. This CDR3 is built from 12 residues. CDR3 DNA sequence: TGTGCCAGCAGCGGACAGAACTATGGCTACACCTTC. It translates to CASSGQNYGYTF.

The V call is TRBV5-5, the J call TRBJ2-3; 14 bases fit TRBD2. Germline values: CDR1 SGHKS, CDR2 YYEKEE (reference sequence). This CDR3 has 18 residues. The V and J ends lost 4 bases and 2 bases, in that order; junction bases with no gene match: 9. The CDR3 loop reads CASSRTQTSGRATDTQYF. CDR3 bases: TGTGCCAGCAGCCGTACCCAGACTAGCGGGAGGGCCACAGATACGCAGTATTTT.

This chain connects TRBV30 to TRBJ1-5; D remains unclear. Germline CDR1 reads GTSNPN; CDR2 reads SVGIG (reference sequence). This CDR3 spans 17 amino acids. The germline V and J ends were trimmed by 2 bases and 2 bases, with 19 bases remaining between them. The CDR3 here is CAWSFFEGSPGNQPQHF. The CDR3 DNA reads as TGTGCCTGGAGTTTCTTCGAAGGGAGCCCCGGCAATCAGCCCCAGCATTTT. The complete variable domain, with remaining parts taken from reference TRBV30 and TRBJ1-5, reads SQTIHQWPATLVQPVGSPLSLECTVEGTSNPNLYWYRQAAGRGLQLLFYSVGIGQISSEVPQNLSASRPQDRQFILSSKKLLLSDSGFYLCAWSFFEGSPGNQPQHFGDGTRLSIL.

CDR3 amino acids: CASSPRHPRTSGYEQYF. CDR3 DNA sequence: TGTGCCAGCTCACCAAGACACCCTCGGACTAGCGGCTACGAGCAGTACTTC. V usage is TRBV18 and J usage is TRBJ2-7, with 10 bases aligning to TRBD2. Trimming removed 2 bases from V and 3 bases from J; junction bases left unmatched: 10. Germline-derived CDR1 and CDR2 are KGHSH and LQKENI. This CDR3 has 17 residues. Combining the CDR3 with reference TRBV18 and TRBJ2-7 gives the whole variable domain NAGVMQNPRHLVRRRGQEARLRCSPMKGHSHVYWYRQLPEEGLKFMVYLQKENIIDESGMPKERFSAEFPKEGPSILRIQQVVRGDSAAYFCASSPRHPRTSGYEQYFGPGTRLTVT.

The V gene is TRBV29-1, the J gene TRBJ2-3, with a weak D call TRBD1 (6 bases). Germline V gene data show CDR1 as SQVTM and CDR2 as ANQGSEA. The CDR3 has 15 residues. Between the trimmed V and J ends, which lost 0 bases and 1 base, there was a span of 11 bases. CDR3 protein: CSVEDGNRGTDTQYF. The DNA for the CDR3 is TGCAGCGTTGAAGATGGCAACAGGGGCACAGATACGCAGTATTTT.

This clone was counted a few times. The rearrangement joins TRBV30 to TRBJ2-3, with 10 bases identical to TRBD1. V lost 5 bases and J lost 0; bases outside the gene matches: 5. The length of the CDR3 is 15 residues. Germline-derived CDR1 and CDR2 are GTSNPN and SVGIG (reference sequence). The CDR3: CAWGRTGGSTDTQYF. The CDR3 DNA reads TGTGCCTGGGGGCGGACAGGGGGGAGCACAGATACGCAGTATTTT.

The V and J genes are TRBV5-4 and TRBJ1-6; 9 bases fit TRBD1. From germline, CDR1 is SGHNT and CDR2 YYREEE (reference sequence). This CDR3 spans 14 amino acids. Losses at the gene ends were 2 bases for V and 14 bases for J; bases not matched to a gene: 8. CDR3: CASSLGQGLRALHF. As DNA, the CDR3 is TGTGCCAGCAGCTTAGGACAGGGGCTTAGGGCCCTCCACTTT.

This clone has a handful of counts. This chain uses TRBV19 with TRBJ1-1; D unclear. The CDR3 runs 15 residues. With 4 bases removed from V and 1 base from J, the gap between germline ends came to 13 bases. The germline gives CDR1 LNHDA, CDR2 SQIVND (reference sequence). CDR3 sequence reads: CASSTGRSGNTEAFF. CDR3 nucleotide sequence: TGTGCCAGTAGTACCGGTCGGTCAGGGAACACTGAAGCTTTCTTT. The full variable domain, completed using reference TRBV19 and TRBJ1-1, is DGGITQSPKYLFRKEGQNVTLSCEQNLNHDAMYWYRQDPGQGLRLIYYSQIVNDFQKGDIAEGYSVSREKKESFPLTVTSAQKNPTAFYLCASSTGRSGNTEAFFGQGTRLTVV.

This clone came up a few times. The rearrangement joins TRBV4-1 to TRBJ2-7; tentatively, D is TRBD2 (6 bases). Per the germline V gene, CDR1 is MGHRA and CDR2 is YSYEKL. Trimming left V 3 bases short and J 2 bases short, with 8 bases between. CDR3 length: 13 residues. The CDR3 nucleotides read TGCGCCAGCAGCCAGCGGGGAGCCTACGAGCAGTACTTC. Translation: CASSQRGAYEQYF.

This clone has a handful of counts. The chain links TRBV7-2 to TRBJ1-2, with D unresolved. CDR1 SGHTA and CDR2 FQGNSA come from the germline V gene. Deletions cut 1 base from V and 7 bases from J, with 10 bases between. The CDR3 spans 13 residues. CDR3 sequence reads: CASSLVTALGYTF. In nucleotides, the CDR3 is TGTGCCAGCAGCTTAGTTACCGCACTTGGCTACACCTTC.

The chain joins TRBV18 to TRBJ1-5; D gene unclear. CDR1 is KGHSH and CDR2 is LQKENI in the germline V gene. V lost 2 bases, J lost 5 bases, and 7 bases lay in between. CDR3 length: 13 amino acids. This CDR3 reads CASSPGDDQPQHF. The CDR3 DNA is TGTGCCAGCTCACCAGGAGATGATCAGCCCCAGCATTTT.

This CDR3 reads CASTSGGQEAFF. CDR3 DNA sequence: TGTGCCAGCACTTCGGGGGGCCAGGAAGCTTTCTTT. The chain couples TRBV6-5 to TRBJ1-1; D perhaps matches TRBD1 (6 bases). V was clipped by 7 bases and J by 8 bases, with 14 bases between them. The CDR3 spans 12 residues. Germline CDR1 reads MNHEY; CDR2 reads SVGAGI.

The rearrangement links TRBV7-2 to TRBJ2-1; the D gene is possibly TRBD1 (5 bases). The CDR3 contains 18 residues. Germline CDR1 is SGHTA and CDR2 is FQGNSA. Between the trimmed V and J ends, which lost 1 base and 3 bases, there was a span of 19 bases. The CDR3 region has the DNA TGTGCCAGCAGCTTAGAAGAACTGGGGCGAAGAATCTACAATGAGCAGTTCTTC. Protein product: CASSLEELGRRIYNEQFF. The entire variable domain, with the rest obtained from reference TRBV7-2 and TRBJ2-1, is as follows: GAGVSQSPSNKVTEKGKDVELRCDPISGHTALYWYRQSLGQGLEFLIYFQGNSAPDKSGLPSDRFSAERTGGSVSTLTIQRTQQEDSAVYLCASSLEELGRRIYNEQFFGPGTRLTVL.

This clone was counted a few times. The rearrangement uses TRBV6-5 and TRBJ1-3; no reliable D call. Germline V gene sequence: CDR1 MNHEY, CDR2 SVGAGI. The CDR3 runs to 14 residues. Trimming pared 4 bases from V and 0 bases from J, leaving 7 bases between. For the CDR3, the DNA is TGTGCCAGCAGTTCCGGGAGCTCTGGAAACACCATATATTTT. This translates into CASSSGSSGNTIYF.

The table lists this clone with a few counts. The rearrangement links TRBV29-1 to TRBJ2-1, with TRBD1 matching over 7 bases. The V gene end was trimmed by 6 bases and the J gene end by 5 bases; junction bases not matched to a gene: 10. The CDR3 contains 14 residues. Germline V gene sequence: CDR1 SQVTM, CDR2 ANQGSEA. CDR3 sequence reads: CSVVPGQRNNEQFF. The CDR3 nucleotides read TGCAGCGTGGTACCGGGACAGCGCAACAATGAGCAGTTCTTC.